This T cell receptor (beta chain) originates from a study of blood T cell repertoires in COVID-19. The table came from immunoSEQ multiplex PCR; TCRdb's copy has only in-frame clones and leaves some out. The sample shows around 270,000 clones, about 89% of them seen only once. This CDR3 has 15 amino acids. Germline CDR1 is KGHSH and CDR2 is LQKENI. The V and J ends lost 5 bases and 3 bases respectively, with 14 bases between them. The rearrangement joins TRBV18 to TRBJ2-1; a weak D match, TRBD2 (5 bases). Material for sequencing was peripheral blood. This clonotype was sampled from a man aged 40-49 years who had recovered from COVID-19. CDR3 DNA sequence: TGTGCCAGCTCATTATCCCCAAGCGGCTACAATGAGCAGTTCTTC. It codes for CASSLSPSGYNEQFF.